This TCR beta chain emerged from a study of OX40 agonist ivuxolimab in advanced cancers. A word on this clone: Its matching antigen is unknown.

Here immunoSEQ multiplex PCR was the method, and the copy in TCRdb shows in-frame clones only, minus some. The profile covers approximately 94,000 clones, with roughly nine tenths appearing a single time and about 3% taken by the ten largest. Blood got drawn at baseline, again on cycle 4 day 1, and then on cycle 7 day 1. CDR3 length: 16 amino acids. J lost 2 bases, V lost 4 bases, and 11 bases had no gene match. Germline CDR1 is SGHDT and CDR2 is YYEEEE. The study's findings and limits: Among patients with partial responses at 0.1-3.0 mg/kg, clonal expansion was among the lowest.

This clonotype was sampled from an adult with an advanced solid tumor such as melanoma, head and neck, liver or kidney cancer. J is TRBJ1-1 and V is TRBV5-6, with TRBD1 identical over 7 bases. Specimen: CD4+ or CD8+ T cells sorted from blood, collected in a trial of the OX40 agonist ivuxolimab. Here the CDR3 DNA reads TGTGCCAGCAGCCCTCACGGGACAGAGCCTAACACTGAAGCTTTCTTT. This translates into CASSPHGTEPNTEAFF.